The text below deals with one T cell receptor (beta chain). There are 15 residues in the CDR3. The germline CDR1 and CDR2 sequences are MNHEY and SVGAGI. Trimming removed 0 bases from V and 2 bases from J; junction bases left unmatched: 3. The data stem from a study of identifying expanded T cells in peripheral blood. Libraries were prepared by immunoSEQ multiplex PCR; TCRdb keeps only in-frame clonotypes and omits some of them. The sample includes approximately 110,000 clones, about 88% of them seen just once. The genes are TRBV6-5 and TRBJ2-5, with 7 positions matching TRBD2. This clonotype was sampled from a person between 18 and 75 years old in good health. Input material: blood. The CDR3 loop reads CASSYSRTSQETQYF. The CDR3, as DNA: TGTGCCAGCAGTTACTCCCGGACTAGTCAAGAGACCCAGTACTTC.